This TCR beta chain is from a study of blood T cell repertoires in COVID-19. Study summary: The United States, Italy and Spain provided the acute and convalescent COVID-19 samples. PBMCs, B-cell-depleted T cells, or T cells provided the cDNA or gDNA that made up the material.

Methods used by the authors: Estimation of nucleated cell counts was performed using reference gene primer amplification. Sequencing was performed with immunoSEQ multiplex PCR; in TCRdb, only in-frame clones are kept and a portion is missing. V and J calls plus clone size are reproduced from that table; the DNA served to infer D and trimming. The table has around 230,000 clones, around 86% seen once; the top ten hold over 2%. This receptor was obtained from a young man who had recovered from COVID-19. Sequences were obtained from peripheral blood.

The CDR3 spells CATEEGNEQYF. Here the CDR3 DNA reads TGTGCCACCGAGGAGGGAAACGAGCAGTACTTC. The chain has TRBV19 and TRBJ2-7; a weak D match, TRBD2 (6 bases). This CDR3 contains 11 residues. The germline V gene encodes CDR1 LNHDA and CDR2 SQIVND (reference sequence). Trimming took 10 bases from V and 5 from J, leaving 12 bases between them.